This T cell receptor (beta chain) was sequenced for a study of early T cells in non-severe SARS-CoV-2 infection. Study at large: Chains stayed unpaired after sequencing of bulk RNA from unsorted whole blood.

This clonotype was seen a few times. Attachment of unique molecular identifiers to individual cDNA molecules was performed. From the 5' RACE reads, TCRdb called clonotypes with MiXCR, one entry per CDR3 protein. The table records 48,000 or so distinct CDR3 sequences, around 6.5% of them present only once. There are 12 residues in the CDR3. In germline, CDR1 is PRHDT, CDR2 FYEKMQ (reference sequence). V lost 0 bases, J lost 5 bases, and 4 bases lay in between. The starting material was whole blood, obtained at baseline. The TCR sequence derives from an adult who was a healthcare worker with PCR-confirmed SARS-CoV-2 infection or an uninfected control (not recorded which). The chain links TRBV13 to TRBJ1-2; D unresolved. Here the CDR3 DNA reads TGTGCCAGCAGCTTAGGAGGGTATGGCTACACCTTC. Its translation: CASSLGGYGYTF.